This T cell receptor beta chain was identified in a study of early T cells in non-severe SARS-CoV-2 infection (dated by TCRdb to about 2021). Study-wide context: Bulk RNA from unsorted whole blood was used for TCR sequencing, so alpha and beta chains could not be paired. Results the study describes overall, beyond this receptor: VDJdb matching was skewed toward anti-spike CD8 responses and likely underestimated virus-specific expansions, missing private and CD4 specificities.

This clonotype was seen a handful of times. Its antigen is not yet known. The record has no base qualities; no much larger clone is one base away. A case-control design nested within a healthcare worker cohort in London, UK, was used, with weekly nasopharyngeal swab PCR tests and blood sampling performed. Healthcare workers were recruited during the week of the UK lockdown, between 23 and 31 March 2020, and followed weekly for up to about 15 weeks. Library preparation was by 5' RACE. Sequencing instrument: NextSeq 500. The TCR library protocol attached unique molecular identifiers to individual cDNA molecules to correct for sequencing error and PCR bias. Both TCR alpha and beta chains were sequenced, and tight co-correlation was observed between alpha and beta sequence abundances in each sample. Per the original workflow: Decombinator V4 was used to annotate the V gene, J gene and CDR3 of the TCR sequences. TCRs were defined as expanded if a significant change between any two time points was detected under a Poisson model with p below 0.0001. Abundances of TCRs were expressed as counts per million after normalisation to the total number of TCRs sequenced in each sample. MAIT TCRs were defined by TRAV1-2 paired with TRAJ12, TRAJ20 or TRAJ33, and iNKT TCRs by TRAV10 paired with TRAJ18. VDJdb, accessed 1 November 2021, was searched for CMV, EBV and SARS-CoV-2 annotated TCRs, excluding TCRs annotated for multiple antigens. In TCRdb, the public reads were trimmed at Q25 with fastp and aligned with MiXCR, with productive beta chains retained. Each CDR3 protein appears once, grouped with its most common genes and DNA. These V and J calls originate from TCRdb's pipeline instead of the authors' own analysis. For this sample the table gives fewer than 40,000 distinct CDR3 sequences, of which around 5% were detected only once. The ten largest clones take up about a fifth of the sample.

Trimming removed 1 base from V and 6 bases from J, leaving 15 bases between the germline ends. CDR1 and CDR2, per the germline V gene, are SGHTA and FQGNSA. From the cysteine up to the phenylalanine, the CDR3 has a length of 15 residues. Of the read, only the CDR3 DNA is kept; its 45 bases are in frame from base 1. Specimen: whole blood. Recombination joined TRBV7-2 with TRBJ1-2; the best D guess is TRBD1, with 5 bases matching. This TCR was recovered from an adult who was a healthcare worker with PCR-confirmed SARS-CoV-2 infection or an uninfected control (not recorded which). The DNA reads TGTGCCAGCAGCTTAGATCTGACAGACCTTCATGGCTACACCTTC. Its protein product is CASSLDLTDLHGYTF. The full variable domain, completed from the reference TRBV7-2 and TRBJ1-2 proteins outside the CDR3, reads GAGVSQSPSNKVTEKGKDVELRCDPISGHTALYWYRQSLGQGLEFLIYFQGNSAPDKSGLPSDRFSAERTGGSVSTLTIQRTQQEDSAVYLCASSLDLTDLHGYTFGSGTRLTVV.